This T cell receptor beta chain was retrieved from a study of STAT3 mutations in large granular lymphocyte leukemia. Study as a whole: More than half of T-LGLL patients received immunosuppressive therapy.

Study observations and caveats: Every T-cell large granular lymphocyte leukemia patient had at least one immunodominant TCR beta clonotype. No sample exists from the first appearance of each clone. TCR clonotype switching after therapy occurred in about 35% of the 18 patients.

About this clone: Its antigen is still unknown.

Average productive template count per sample was roughly 38,000. Sequencing used immunoSEQ multiplex PCR; TCRdb keeps in-frame clones, though not all of them. The table includes more than 10,000 clones, 88% detected once. Material: PBMCs. The receptor's source is a human donor with T large granular lymphocyte leukemia. Some clones in this sample may be carry-over from other donors' samples.

The CDR3 bases are TGTGCCACCAGGGTAGACAGGGGGGTTTTCTATGGCTACACCTTC. Its translation: CATRVDRGVFYGYTF. J is TRBJ1-2 and V is TRBV15; TRBD1 aligns across 9 bases. CDR3 length equals 15 residues. CDR1 and CDR2 from the germline V gene are LNHNV and YYDKDF (reference sequence). Losses at the gene ends were 6 bases for V and 4 bases for J; bases not matched to a gene: 9.